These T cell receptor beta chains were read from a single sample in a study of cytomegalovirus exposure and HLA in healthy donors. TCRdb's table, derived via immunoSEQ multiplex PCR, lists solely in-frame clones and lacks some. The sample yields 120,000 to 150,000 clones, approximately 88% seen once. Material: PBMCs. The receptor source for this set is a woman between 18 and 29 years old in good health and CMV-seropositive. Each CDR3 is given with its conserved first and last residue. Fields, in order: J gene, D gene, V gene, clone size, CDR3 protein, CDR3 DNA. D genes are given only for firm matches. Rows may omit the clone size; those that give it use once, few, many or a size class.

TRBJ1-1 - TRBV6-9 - CASSSGDTEAFF TGTGCCAGCAGTTCAGGGGACACTGAAGCTTTCTTT
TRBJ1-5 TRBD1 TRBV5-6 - CASSFGQGGTNQPQHF TGTGCCAGCAGCTTTGGACAGGGTGGGACCAATCAGCCCCAGCATTTT
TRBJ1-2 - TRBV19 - CASSISTGGISYGYTF TGTGCCAGTAGTATATCGACGGGGGGAATCAGCTATGGCTACACCTTC
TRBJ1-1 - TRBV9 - CASTPLIAGGKGEAFF TGTGCCAGCACTCCCCTGATTGCGGGGGGTAAGGGTGAAGCTTTCTTT
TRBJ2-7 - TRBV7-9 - CASSLRTTYEQYF TGTGCCAGCAGCTTAAGGACTACTTACGAGCAGTACTTC
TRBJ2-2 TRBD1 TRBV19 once CASSSRQGPGELFF TGTGCCAGTAGTTCTCGACAGGGGCCCGGGGAGCTGTTTTTT
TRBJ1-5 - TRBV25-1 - CASSETSNSNQPQHF TGTGCCAGCAGTGAGACATCTAATAGCAATCAGCCCCAGCATTTT
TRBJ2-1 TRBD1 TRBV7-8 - CASSLEFTGTGKINEQFF TGTGCCAGCAGCTTAGAGTTTACCGGGACAGGGAAAATAAATGAGCAGTTCTTC
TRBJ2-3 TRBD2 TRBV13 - CASSLREGGPTDTQYF TGTGCCAGCAGCTTACGGGAGGGAGGCCCCACAGATACGCAGTATTTT
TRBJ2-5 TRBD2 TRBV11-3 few CASSLDGPSGSGETQYF TGTGCCAGCAGCTTAGATGGGCCTAGCGGGAGCGGGGAGACCCAGTACTTC
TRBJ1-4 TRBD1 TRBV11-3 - CASSRLGQRNEKLFF TGTGCCAGCAGCCGACTGGGACAGAGAAATGAAAAACTGTTTTTT
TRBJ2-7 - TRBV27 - CASSLPGRQHEQYF TGTGCCAGCAGTTTACCCGGGAGACAACACGAGCAGTACTTC
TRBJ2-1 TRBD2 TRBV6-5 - CASRTSGYNEQFF TGTGCCAGCAGGACTAGCGGCTACAATGAGCAGTTCTTC
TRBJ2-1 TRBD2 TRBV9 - CASSASGTNYNEQFF TGTGCCAGCAGCGCTTCCGGGACTAATTACAATGAGCAGTTCTTC
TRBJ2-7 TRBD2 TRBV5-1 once CASSLAGLAGPSYEQYF TGCGCCAGCAGCTTGGCGGGCCTAGCGGGTCCCTCCTACGAGCAGTACTTC
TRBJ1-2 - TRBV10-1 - CASSEVTGPIYGYTF TGCGCCAGCAGTGAGGTGACAGGACCAATATATGGCTACACCTTC
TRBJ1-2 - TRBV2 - CASSATGNYGYTF TGTGCCAGCAGTGCGACGGGGAACTATGGCTACACCTTC
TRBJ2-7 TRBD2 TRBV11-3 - CASSLTSANEQYF TGTGCCAGCAGCTTGACTAGCGCGAACGAGCAGTACTTC
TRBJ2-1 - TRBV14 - CASSQDPQGKQFF TGTGCCAGCAGCCAAGATCCCCAGGGTAAGCAGTTCTTC
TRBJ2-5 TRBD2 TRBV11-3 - CASSLGTSAGGGGETQYF TGTGCCAGCAGCTTAGGGACCTCAGCGGGAGGAGGGGGAGAGACCCAGTACTTC
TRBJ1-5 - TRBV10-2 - CASSETGINQPQHF TGCGCCAGCAGTGAGACAGGCATCAATCAGCCCCAGCATTTT
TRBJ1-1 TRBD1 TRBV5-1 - CASSSTGGRTEAFF TGCGCCAGCAGCTCGACAGGGGGGAGGACTGAAGCTTTCTTT
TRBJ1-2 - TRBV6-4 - CASSDEEVNYGYTF TGTGCCAGCAGTGACGAAGAGGTAAACTATGGCTACACCTTC
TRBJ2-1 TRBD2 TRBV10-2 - CASRYSGRAAEQFF TGCGCCAGCAGGTATAGCGGGAGGGCCGCTGAGCAGTTCTTC
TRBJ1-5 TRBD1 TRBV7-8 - CASSLNRGTNQPQHF TGTGCCAGCAGCTTAAACAGGGGAACAAATCAGCCCCAGCATTTT
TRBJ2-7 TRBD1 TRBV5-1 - CASSFTTGYYEQYF TGCGCCAGCAGCTTTACGACAGGGTACTACGAGCAGTACTTC
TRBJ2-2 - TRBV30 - CAWAALPTPNTGELFF TGTGCCTGGGCCGCACTCCCGACTCCGAACACCGGGGAGCTGTTTTTT
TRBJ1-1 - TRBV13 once CASSLLRGNTEAFF TGTGCCAGCAGCTTACTACGGGGGAACACTGAAGCTTTCTTT
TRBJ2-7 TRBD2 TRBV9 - CASSVRGRERGEQYF TGTGCCAGCAGCGTAAGAGGGCGGGAGAGGGGCGAGCAGTACTTC
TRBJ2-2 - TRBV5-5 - CASSFLYNTGELFF TGTGCCAGCAGCTTTTTATATAACACCGGGGAGCTGTTTTTT